Sequencing of this T cell receptor (beta chain) was carried out in a study of CD8+ T cells in alopecia areata. The germline gives CDR1 GTSNPN, CDR2 SVGIG (reference sequence). The CDR3 extends over 13 amino acids. With 2 bases removed from V and 10 bases from J, the gap between germline ends came to 15 bases. Reverse transcribed after extraction, RNA yielded cDNA as the sequencing template. TCRdb's copy holds only in-frame clones and misses some; the assay was immunoSEQ multiplex PCR. The sample includes about 250,000 clones, roughly 63% of them seen just once. To note about this clone: Its target is not known.

Overall study findings and caveats: Scalp clonality decreased significantly with tofacitinib, and so did expanded CD8+ clones among the top 100.

Noted treatment: oral pan-JAK inhibitor, 5-10 mg twice daily. The rearrangement joins TRBV30 to TRBJ1-5; D not resolved. The receptor was isolated from a human donor with alopecia areata. The specimen was CD4+ T cells sorted from blood, collected around week 53, from a patient treated with tofacitinib. The CDR3 region has the DNA TGTGCCTGGAGTCACCCGGGTCGCTTACCCCAGCATTTT. As protein: CAWSHPGRLPQHF.